This TCR beta chain was recovered during a study of T-cell reconstitution after alpha-beta-depleted transplantation in children. A library of TCRbeta sequences, prepared with unique molecular identifiers, was generated. TCRdb reprocessed the PCR reads with MiXCR, giving one entry per CDR3 protein. The sample lists around 680,000 distinct CDR3 sequences; approximately 17% were seen once. There are many counts of this clonotype. The V gene lost 6 bases and the J gene lost 4 bases, with 18 bases spanning the gap. The germline CDR1 and CDR2 sequences are DFQATT and SNEGSKA (reference sequence). This CDR3 has 14 amino acids.

The chain couples TRBV20-1 to TRBJ1-2; D may be TRBD1 (6 bases). This TCR derives from a human donor who donated a stem cell graft to a child with acute myeloid leukemia. The sequences come from PBMCs from the stem cell graft donor, collected from the stem cell graft. DNA for the CDR3: TGCAGTGCATCCGCAACCGGGACAAGCTATGGCTACACCTTC. As protein: CSASATGTSYGYTF.